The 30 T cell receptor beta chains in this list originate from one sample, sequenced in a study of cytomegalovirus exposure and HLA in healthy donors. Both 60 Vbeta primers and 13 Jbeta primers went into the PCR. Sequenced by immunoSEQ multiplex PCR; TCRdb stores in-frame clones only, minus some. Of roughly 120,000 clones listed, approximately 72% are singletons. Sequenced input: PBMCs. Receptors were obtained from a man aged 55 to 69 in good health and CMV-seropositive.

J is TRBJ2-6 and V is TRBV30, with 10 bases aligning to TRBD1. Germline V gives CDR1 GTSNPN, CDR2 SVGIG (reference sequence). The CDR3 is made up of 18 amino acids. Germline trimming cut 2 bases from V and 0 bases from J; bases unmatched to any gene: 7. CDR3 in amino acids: CAWSRTGGYFSGANVLTF. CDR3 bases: TGTGCCTGGAGTAGGACAGGGGGGTACTTCTCTGGGGCCAACGTCCTGACTTTC.

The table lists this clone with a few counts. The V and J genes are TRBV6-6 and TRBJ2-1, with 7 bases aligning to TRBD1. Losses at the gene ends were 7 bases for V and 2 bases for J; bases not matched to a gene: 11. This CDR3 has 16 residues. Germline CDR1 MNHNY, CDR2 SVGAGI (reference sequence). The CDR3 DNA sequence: TGTGCCAGCAACGACAGGGCAGGTGGGCCCTACAATGAGCAGTTCTTC. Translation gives CASNDRAGGPYNEQFF.

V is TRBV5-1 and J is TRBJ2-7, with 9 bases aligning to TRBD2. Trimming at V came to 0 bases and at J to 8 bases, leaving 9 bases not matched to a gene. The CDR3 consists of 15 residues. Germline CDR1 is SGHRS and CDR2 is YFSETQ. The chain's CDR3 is CASSLEGLAGPQQYF. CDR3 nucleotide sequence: TGCGCCAGCAGCTTGGAAGGTCTAGCGGGACCCCAGCAGTACTTC.

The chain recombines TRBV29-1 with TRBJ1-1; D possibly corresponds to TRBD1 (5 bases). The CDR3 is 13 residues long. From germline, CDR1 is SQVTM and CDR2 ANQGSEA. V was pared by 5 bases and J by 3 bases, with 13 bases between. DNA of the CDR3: TGCAGCGTTACCTTTGGGGCGGACACTGAAGCTTTCTTT. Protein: CSVTFGADTEAFF.

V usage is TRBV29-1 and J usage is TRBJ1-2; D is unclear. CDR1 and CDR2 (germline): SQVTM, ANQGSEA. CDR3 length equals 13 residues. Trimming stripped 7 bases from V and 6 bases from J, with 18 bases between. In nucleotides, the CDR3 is TGCAGCGCCGGGGTGAAGGCGACTAATGGCTACACCTTC. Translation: CSAGVKATNGYTF.

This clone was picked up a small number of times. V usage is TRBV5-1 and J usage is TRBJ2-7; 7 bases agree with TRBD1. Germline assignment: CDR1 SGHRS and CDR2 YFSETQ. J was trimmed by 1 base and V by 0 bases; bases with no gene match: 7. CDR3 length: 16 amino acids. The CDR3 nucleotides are TGCGCCAGCAGCTTGGATGCCACAGGGGCTTCCTACGAGCAGTACTTC. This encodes CASSLDATGASYEQYF. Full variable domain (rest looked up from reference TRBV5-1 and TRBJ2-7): KAGVTQTPRYLIKTRGQQVTLSCSPISGHRSVSWYQQTPGQGLQFLFEYFSETQRNKGNFPGRFSGRQFSNSRSEMNVSTLELGDSALYLCASSLDATGASYEQYFGPGTRLTVT.

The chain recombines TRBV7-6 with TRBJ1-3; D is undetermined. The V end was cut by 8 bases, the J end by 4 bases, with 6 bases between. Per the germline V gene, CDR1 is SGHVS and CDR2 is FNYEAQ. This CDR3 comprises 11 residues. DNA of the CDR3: TGTGCCAGCTCCGGGGGAAACACCATATATTTT. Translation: CASSGGNTIYF. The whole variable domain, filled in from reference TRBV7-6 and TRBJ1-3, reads GAGVSQSPRYKVTKRGQDVALRCDPISGHVSLYWYRQALGQGPEFLTYFNYEAQQDKSGLPNDRFSAERPEGSISTLTIQRTEQRDSAMYRCASSGGNTIYFGEGSWLTVV.

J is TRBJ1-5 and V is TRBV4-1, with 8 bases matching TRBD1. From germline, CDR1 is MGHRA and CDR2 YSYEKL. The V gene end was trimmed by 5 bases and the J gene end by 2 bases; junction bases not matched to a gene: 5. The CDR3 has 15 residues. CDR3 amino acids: CASSITGGGNQPQHF. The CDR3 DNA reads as TGCGCCAGCAGCATTACAGGGGGGGGCAATCAGCCCCAGCATTTT.

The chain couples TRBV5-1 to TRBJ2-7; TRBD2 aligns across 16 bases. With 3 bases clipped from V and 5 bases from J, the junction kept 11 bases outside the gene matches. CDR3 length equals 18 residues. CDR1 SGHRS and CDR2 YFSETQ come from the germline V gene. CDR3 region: CASSSGTSGGAIFHEQYF. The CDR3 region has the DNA TGCGCCAGCAGCTCCGGGACTAGCGGGGGGGCTATATTCCACGAGCAGTACTTC.

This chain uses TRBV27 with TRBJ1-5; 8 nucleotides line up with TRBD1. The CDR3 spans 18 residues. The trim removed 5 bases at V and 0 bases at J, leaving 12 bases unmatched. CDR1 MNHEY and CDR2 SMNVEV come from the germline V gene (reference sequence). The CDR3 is CASSRKWTGLYSNQPQHF. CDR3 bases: TGTGCCAGCAGTCGAAAGTGGACAGGGCTATATAGCAATCAGCCCCAGCATTTT.

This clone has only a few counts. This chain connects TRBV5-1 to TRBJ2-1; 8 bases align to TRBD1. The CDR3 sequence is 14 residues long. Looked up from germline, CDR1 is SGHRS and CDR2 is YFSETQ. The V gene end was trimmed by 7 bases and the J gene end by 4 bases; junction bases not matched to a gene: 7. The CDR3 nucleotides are TGCGCCAGCGATAGACAGGGGTCGTACAATGAGCAGTTCTTC. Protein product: CASDRQGSYNEQFF.

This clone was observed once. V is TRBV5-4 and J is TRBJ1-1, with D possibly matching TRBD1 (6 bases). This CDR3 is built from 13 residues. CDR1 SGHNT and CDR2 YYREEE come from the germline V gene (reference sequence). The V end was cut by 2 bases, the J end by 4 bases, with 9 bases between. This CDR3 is CASSFRGGTEAFF. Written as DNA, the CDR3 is TGTGCCAGCAGCTTCAGAGGGGGCACTGAAGCTTTCTTT.

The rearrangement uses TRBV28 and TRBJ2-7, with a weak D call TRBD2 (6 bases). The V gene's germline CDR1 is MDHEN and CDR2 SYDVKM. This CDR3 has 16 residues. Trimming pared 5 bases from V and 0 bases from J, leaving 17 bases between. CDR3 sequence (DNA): TGTGCCAGCAGTGTCCCACTAGCTTCGAGCTCCTACGAGCAGTACTTC. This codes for CASSVPLASSSYEQYF.

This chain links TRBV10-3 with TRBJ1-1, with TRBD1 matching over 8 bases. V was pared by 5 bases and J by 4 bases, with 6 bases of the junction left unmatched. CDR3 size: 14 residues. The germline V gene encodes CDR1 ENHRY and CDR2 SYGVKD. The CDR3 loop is CAISFDRGGTEAFF. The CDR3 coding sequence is TGTGCCATCAGTTTCGACAGGGGCGGCACTGAAGCTTTCTTT.

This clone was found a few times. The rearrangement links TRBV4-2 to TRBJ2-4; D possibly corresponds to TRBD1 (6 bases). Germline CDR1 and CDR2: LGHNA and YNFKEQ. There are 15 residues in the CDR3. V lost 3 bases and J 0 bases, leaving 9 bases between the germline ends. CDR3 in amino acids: CASSHEGGAKNIQYF. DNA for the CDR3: TGTGCCAGCAGCCATGAAGGGGGAGCCAAAAACATTCAGTACTTC.

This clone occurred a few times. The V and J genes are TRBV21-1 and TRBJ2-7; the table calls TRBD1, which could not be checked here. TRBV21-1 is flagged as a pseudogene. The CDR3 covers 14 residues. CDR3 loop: CASSKGDRGYEQYF. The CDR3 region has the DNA TGTGCCAGCAGCAAAGGTGATAGGGGCTACGAGCAGTACTTC.

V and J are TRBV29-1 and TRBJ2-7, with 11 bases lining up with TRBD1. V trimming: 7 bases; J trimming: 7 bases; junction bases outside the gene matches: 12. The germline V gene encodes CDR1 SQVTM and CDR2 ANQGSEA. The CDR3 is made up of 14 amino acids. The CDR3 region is CSARTGGPGREQYF. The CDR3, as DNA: TGCAGCGCACGGACAGGGGGCCCTGGAAGGGAGCAGTACTTC.

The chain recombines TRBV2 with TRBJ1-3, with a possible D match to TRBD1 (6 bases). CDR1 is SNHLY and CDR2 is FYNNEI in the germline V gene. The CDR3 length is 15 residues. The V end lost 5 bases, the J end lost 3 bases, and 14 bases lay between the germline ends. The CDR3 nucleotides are TGTGCCAGCAGTCGGTCAGGGGCGATTGGAAACACCATATATTTT. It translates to CASSRSGAIGNTIYF.

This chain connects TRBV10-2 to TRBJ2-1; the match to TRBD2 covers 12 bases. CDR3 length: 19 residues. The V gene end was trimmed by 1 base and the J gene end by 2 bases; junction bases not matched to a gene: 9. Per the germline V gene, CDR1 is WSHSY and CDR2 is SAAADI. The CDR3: CASSELITSGGWAYNEQFF. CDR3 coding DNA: TGCGCCAGCAGTGAGTTGATTACTAGCGGGGGGTGGGCCTACAATGAGCAGTTCTTC.

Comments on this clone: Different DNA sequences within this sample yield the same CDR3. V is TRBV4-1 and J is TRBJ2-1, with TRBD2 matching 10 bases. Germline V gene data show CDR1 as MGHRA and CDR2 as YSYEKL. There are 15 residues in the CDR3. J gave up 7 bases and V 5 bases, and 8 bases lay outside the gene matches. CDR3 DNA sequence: TGCGCCAGCAGCGCCCCGGGACTAGCGAGGAATGAGCAGTTCTTC. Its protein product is CASSAPGLARNEQFF.

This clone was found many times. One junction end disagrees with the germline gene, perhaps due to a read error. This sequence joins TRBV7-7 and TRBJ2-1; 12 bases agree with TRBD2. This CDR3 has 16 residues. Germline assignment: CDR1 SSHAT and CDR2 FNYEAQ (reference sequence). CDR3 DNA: TGTGCTAGCAGCCAGTGGACTAGCGGGACGTACAATGAGCAGTTCTTC. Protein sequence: CASSQWTSGTYNEQFF. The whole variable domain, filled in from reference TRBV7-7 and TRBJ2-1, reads GAGVSQSPRYKVTKRGQDVTLRCDPISSHATLYWYQQALGQGPEFLTYFNYEAQPDKSGLPSDRFSAERPEGSISTLTIQRTEQRDSAMYRCASSQWTSGTYNEQFFGPGTRLTVL.

This chain's CDR3 is CASSVTLPDNQPQHF. CDR3 in DNA: TGTGCCAGCTCCGTTACACTACCCGACAATCAGCCCCAGCATTTT. The genes are TRBV18 and TRBJ1-5; D gene unclear. CDR1 KGHSH and CDR2 LQKENI come from the germline V gene. The length of the CDR3 is 15 residues. Deletions cut 6 bases from V and 3 bases from J, with 15 bases between.

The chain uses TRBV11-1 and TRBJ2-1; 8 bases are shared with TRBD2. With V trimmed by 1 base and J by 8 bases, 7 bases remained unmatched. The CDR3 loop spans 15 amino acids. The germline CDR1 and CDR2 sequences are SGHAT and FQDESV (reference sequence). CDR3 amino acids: CASSLGREREYEQFF. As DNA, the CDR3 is TGTGCCAGCAGCTTAGGGAGGGAGCGGGAGTATGAGCAGTTCTTC.

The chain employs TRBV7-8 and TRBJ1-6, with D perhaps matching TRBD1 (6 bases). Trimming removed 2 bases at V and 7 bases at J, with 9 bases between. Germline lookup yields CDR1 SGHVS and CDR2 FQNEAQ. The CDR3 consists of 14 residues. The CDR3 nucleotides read TGTGCCAGCAGCTTATCAGGGGACAATTCACCCCTCCACTTT. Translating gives CASSLSGDNSPLHF.

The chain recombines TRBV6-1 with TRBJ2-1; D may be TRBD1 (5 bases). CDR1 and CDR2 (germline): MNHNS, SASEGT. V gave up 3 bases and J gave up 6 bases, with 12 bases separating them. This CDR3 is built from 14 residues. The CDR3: CASSDPNRFNEQFF. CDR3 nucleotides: TGTGCCAGCAGTGATCCGAACAGGTTCAATGAGCAGTTCTTC.

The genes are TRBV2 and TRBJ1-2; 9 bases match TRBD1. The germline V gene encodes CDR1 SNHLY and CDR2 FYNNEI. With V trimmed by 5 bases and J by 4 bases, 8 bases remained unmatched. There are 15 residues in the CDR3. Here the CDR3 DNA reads TGTGCCAGCAGTATACAGGGGGCAGATAGCTATGGCTACACCTTC. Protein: CASSIQGADSYGYTF.

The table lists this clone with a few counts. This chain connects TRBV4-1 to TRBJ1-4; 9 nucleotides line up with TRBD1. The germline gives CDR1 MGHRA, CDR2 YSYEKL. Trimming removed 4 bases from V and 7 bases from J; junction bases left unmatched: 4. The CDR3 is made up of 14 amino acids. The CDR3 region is CASSPDRGREKLFF. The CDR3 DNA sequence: TGCGCCAGCAGCCCGGACAGGGGTCGTGAAAAACTGTTTTTT.

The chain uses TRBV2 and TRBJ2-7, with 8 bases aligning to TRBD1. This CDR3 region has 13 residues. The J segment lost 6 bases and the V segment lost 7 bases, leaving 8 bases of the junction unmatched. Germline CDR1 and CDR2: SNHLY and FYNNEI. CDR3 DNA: TGTGCCAGCATGGACAGGGCCCCCCGCGAGCAGTACTTC. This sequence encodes CASMDRAPREQYF.

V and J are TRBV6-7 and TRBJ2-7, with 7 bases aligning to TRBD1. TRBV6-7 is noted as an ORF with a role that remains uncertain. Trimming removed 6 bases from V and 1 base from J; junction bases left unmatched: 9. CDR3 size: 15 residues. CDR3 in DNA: TGTGCCAGCAGAACCGGGACAGTTCCTTCCTACGAGCAGTACTTC. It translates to CASRTGTVPSYEQYF.

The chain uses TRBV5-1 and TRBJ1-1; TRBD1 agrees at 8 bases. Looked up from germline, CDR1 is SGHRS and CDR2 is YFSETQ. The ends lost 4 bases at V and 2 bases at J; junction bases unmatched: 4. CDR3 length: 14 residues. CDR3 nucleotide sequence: TGCGCCAGCAGCGGACAGGGTGGCAACACTGAAGCTTTCTTT. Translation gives CASSGQGGNTEAFF.